The 12 T cell receptor beta chains below were found in one sample sequenced in a study of blood T cell repertoires in COVID-19. Assay used: immunoSEQ multiplex PCR; TCRdb lists only in-frame clones, some missing. The table has roughly 200,000 clones, approximately 88% seen once. Sequencing used peripheral blood. The receptors were sampled from a woman in her 40s with COVID-19, enrolled during active disease.

This rearrangement joins TRBV6-1 to TRBJ2-1; 7 bases map to TRBD2. From germline, CDR1 is MNHNS and CDR2 SASEGT. The CDR3 contains 16 residues. Germline trimming cut 4 bases from V and 8 bases from J; bases unmatched to any gene: 14. The CDR3: CASSARLAGELHEQFF. CDR3 DNA: TGTGCCAGCAGTGCCCGCTTGGCGGGAGAGTTACATGAGCAGTTCTTC.

The sample holds one count of this clone. The chain is built from TRBV7-9 and TRBJ2-7; TRBD1 might be the D (6 bases). With 3 bases removed from V and 3 bases from J, the gap between germline ends came to 12 bases. Looked up from germline, CDR1 is SEHNR and CDR2 is FQNEAQ (reference sequence). This CDR3 region has 14 residues. This chain's CDR3 is CASSFDRPDYEQYF. As DNA, the CDR3 is TGTGCCAGCAGCTTCGACAGGCCAGACTACGAGCAGTACTTC.

This chain joins TRBV11-2 and TRBJ1-2; D gene uncertain. This CDR3 is built from 15 residues. Germline V gene data show CDR1 as SGHAT and CDR2 as FQNNGV. V lost 1 base and J lost 6, with 15 bases in between. The CDR3 DNA reads TGTGCCAGCAGCTTAGGAGGGCGGTTGGGCCATGGCTACACCTTC. It translates to CASSLGGRLGHGYTF.

The rearrangement uses TRBV10-1 and TRBJ1-1, with 11 nucleotides matching TRBD1. CDR3 size: 15 residues. CDR1 WNHNN and CDR2 SYGVQD come from the germline V gene (reference sequence). V lost 5 bases, J lost 5 bases, and 7 bases stayed unmatched. The CDR3 DNA reads as TGCGCCAGCAGTCCACGGACAGGGGGCAAGACTGAAGCTTTCTTT. Its translation: CASSPRTGGKTEAFF.

This clone was picked up one time. Sequence at one end of the junction differs from germline and may be a read error. V gene TRBV7-7 combines with J gene TRBJ1-5; tentative D call: TRBD1 (6 bases). The CDR3 runs to 13 residues. Germline values: CDR1 SSHAT, CDR2 FNYEAQ (reference sequence). Here the CDR3 DNA reads TGTGCTAGCAGCACAGGGTATAATCAGCCCCAGCATTTT. Amino acid sequence: CASSTGYNQPQHF.

The chain joins TRBV2 to TRBJ1-2; 7 bases agree with TRBD1. Looked up from germline, CDR1 is SNHLY and CDR2 is FYNNEI. This CDR3 comprises 14 residues. Trimming at V came to 2 bases and at J to 7 bases, leaving 7 bases not matched to a gene. The CDR3 bases are TGTGCCAGCAGTGAAATGACAGGGATGACTGGCTACACCTTC. As protein: CASSEMTGMTGYTF.

This sequence joins TRBV5-1 and TRBJ2-5; a possible D gene is TRBD2 (5 bases). V lost 1 base and J lost 4, with 8 bases in between. CDR1 is SGHRS and CDR2 is YFSETQ in the germline V gene. The CDR3 runs to 13 residues. CDR3 region: CASSLSGTETQYF. The CDR3 region has the DNA TGCGCCAGCAGCTTGTCGGGAACAGAGACCCAGTACTTC.

V is TRBV11-1 and J is TRBJ2-1; 8 bases are a match to TRBD1. Germline V CDR1 and CDR2: SGHAT, FQDESV (reference sequence). V was pared by 4 bases and J by 8 bases, with 4 bases of the junction left unmatched. The CDR3 sequence is 13 residues long. The CDR3 DNA follows: TGTGCCAGCAGCTCGGGACAGGCGTATGAGCAGTTCTTC. Translation gives CASSSGQAYEQFF.

The chain links TRBV28 to TRBJ1-5; possible D gene TRBD1, 6 bases. CDR3 size: 16 residues. CDR1 MDHEN and CDR2 SYDVKM come from the germline V gene. V dropped 5 bases and J dropped 3 bases, with 17 bases sitting between them. The CDR3 region is CASSLGRDTFNQPQHF. CDR3 coding DNA: TGTGCCAGCAGTCTTGGCAGGGACACCTTCAATCAGCCCCAGCATTTT.

The chain links TRBV5-8 to TRBJ2-4; TRBD1 agrees at 7 bases. This CDR3 spans 16 amino acids. After removal of 0 bases from V and 0 bases from J, the junction contained 3 bases not matched to a gene. CDR1 is SGHTS, CDR2 YDEGEE, per germline. CDR3 nucleotide sequence: TGTGCCAGCAGCTTGGAGGGGGCCCTAGCCAAAAACATTCAGTACTTC. It specifies CASSLEGALAKNIQYF.

The gene calls are TRBV7-9 and TRBJ2-7, with D possibly TRBD2 on 6 matching bases. The V and J ends lost 4 bases and 3 bases respectively, with 13 bases between them. This CDR3 region has 14 residues. CDR1 SEHNR and CDR2 FQNEAQ come from the germline V gene (reference sequence). CDR3 loop: CASSSRGGIYEQYF. DNA for the CDR3: TGTGCCAGCAGCTCCCGAGGAGGGATCTACGAGCAGTACTTC.

Regarding this clone: Its ends do not fully match the called genes, so a read error is possible. The chain is built from TRBV19 and TRBJ1-1, with 8 positions matching TRBD1. The germline gives CDR1 LNHDA, CDR2 SQIVND (reference sequence). This CDR3 has 15 residues. The CDR3 nucleotides read TGTGCCAGTAGTCTAGACAGGGGAATGATCACTGAAGCTTTCTTT. It yields the protein CASSLDRGMITEAFF.